Shown below are 3 T cell receptor beta chains from a single sample sequenced in a study of somatic mutations in cytotoxic T cells in rheumatoid arthritis. Using immunoSEQ multiplex PCR, the repertoire was profiled, and TCRdb retains in-frame clones only, with some absent. The data show about 3,000 clones, about 86% seen once. Sequencing was done on a sample of CD8+ T cells sorted from blood. Receptor source: a woman between 55 and 75 years old with rheumatoid arthritis.

The rearrangement links TRBV4-3 to TRBJ1-2, with 8 bases that match TRBD1. V was clipped by 1 base and J by 0 bases; unmatched bases: 7. Germline loops: CDR1 LGHNA, CDR2 YSLEER. The CDR3 has 17 amino acids. In DNA, the CDR3 is TGCGCCAGCAGCCAAGGTGCAGGGGGCACGTCTAACTATGGCTACACCTTC. Its protein is CASSQGAGGTSNYGYTF.

This chain connects TRBV10-1 to TRBJ1-6, with no clear D. The length of the CDR3 is 13 residues. The germline V and J ends were trimmed by 1 base and 10 bases, with 8 bases remaining between them. In germline, CDR1 is WNHNN, CDR2 SYGVQD (reference sequence). For the CDR3, the DNA is TGCGCCAGCAGTGAGTTCGGGAAGTCACCCCTCCACTTT. It encodes CASSEFGKSPLHF.

This clone was seen a few times. The rearrangement joins TRBV20-1 to TRBJ1-5; D unclear. The germline V gene encodes CDR1 DFQATT and CDR2 SNEGSKA (reference sequence). This CDR3 has 11 residues. The CDR3 here is CREGNNPAQHF. DNA of the CDR3: TGCAGAGAGGGAAACAATCCGGCCCAGCATTTT.